This TCR beta chain was documented in a study of blood T cell repertoires in COVID-19. Study-wide context: The cDNA or gDNA used as material had been derived from T cells, B-cell-depleted T cells, or PBMCs.

Patients in Seattle were enrolled during active infection, then followed longitudinally. The count of this clone is one. The germline CDR1 and CDR2 sequences are MDHEN and SYDVKM. The germline V and J ends were trimmed by 1 base and 10 bases, with 10 bases remaining between them. CDR3 size: 12 residues. Here immunoSEQ multiplex PCR was the method, and the copy in TCRdb shows in-frame clones only, minus some. The repertoire consists of 150,000 to 180,000 clones, with around 82% occurring once and the leading ten covering 0.63%. The V and J genes are TRBV28 and TRBJ1-2; the D gene is possibly TRBD1 (5 bases). Sequencing used peripheral blood. The sequence was obtained from a man aged 60 to 69 with COVID-19, enrolled during active disease. DNA for the CDR3: TGTGCCAGCAGTTTATACAGGAACTACTACACCTTC. Translated: CASSLYRNYYTF.